This TCR beta chain is from a study of blood T cell repertoires in COVID-19 (dated by TCRdb to 2020 to 2022). Concerning the study at large: Collaborator samples came from the United States, Italy and Spain and covered acute and convalescent phases of COVID-19. The material from the prospective study consisted of cDNA or gDNA derived from T cells, B-cell-depleted T cells, or PBMCs. Deeply sampled blood TCRbeta repertoires from subjects exposed to, actively infected with, or recovered from COVID-19 were included in the dataset. A freely available public database, intended as a resource for researchers studying the immune response to SARS-CoV-2, is where the repertoires were released. The samples were drawn from two sources: the first 160 participants of the ongoing ImmuneRACE study, and 1,000 to 1,500 subjects contributed by 6 global collaborators. The sample metadata nearly always contained a de-identified subject ID, COVID-19 status, age in years and sex. Where available, HLA class I and class II types were taken from metadata supplied by the sample provider and were not determined by assay-based typing. Broader findings and caveats from the paper: The amount of clinical and demographic metadata varied by source and participant and was provided uncurated.

Each collaborating institution followed its own protocols to collect whole blood in K2EDTA tubes. For TCRbeta analysis, collaborators shipped samples as frozen whole blood, isolated PBMCs, or DNA extracted from either of those sample types. Concerning this clone itself: There is no known antigen for this receptor. Base qualities are not at hand, and no much larger clone is one base apart.

From the cysteine through the phenylalanine, the CDR3 covers 16 amino acids. Just CDR3 DNA is preserved here, 48 bases in frame from base 1. Looking up the germline V gene yields CDR1 SGHDT and CDR2 YYEEEE. V has 2 bases trimmed and J has 4 bases trimmed; junction bases matching no gene number 11. TCRbeta CDR3 regions were amplified from genomic DNA by means of the immunoSEQ Assay, a bias-controlled multiplex PCR. The source study handled its data this way. Nucleated cell counts per sample were estimated from amplification of reference gene primers within the assay. Sequence reads were collapsed and filtered to measure the absolute abundance of every unique TCRbeta CDR3 rearrangement. For each sample, productive Simpson clonality was calculated as the square root of Simpson's diversity index across productive rearrangements. The immuneACCESS repertoire file appears here via TCRdb, limited to in-frame rearrangements. These files lack a portion of the clones; in checked studies, under half of the deficit traces to unresolved V genes, and the cause of the others is not known. V and J calls and clone size are those listed in that table; D and trimming were worked out from the DNA. Within this sample are some 400,000 clones, with 90% of them counted one time only. The top ten constitute 6.5% of the sample.

The receptor was isolated from a man aged 18 to 29 with active or convalescent COVID-19. The sequenced sample was peripheral blood. The rearrangement combines TRBV5-6 with TRBJ2-5; 7 bases in the middle match TRBD1. The CDR3 here reads CASSFWGQSSRETQYF. Here is the DNA: TGTGCCAGCAGCTTTTGGGGACAGAGTAGTAGAGAGACCCAGTACTTC.